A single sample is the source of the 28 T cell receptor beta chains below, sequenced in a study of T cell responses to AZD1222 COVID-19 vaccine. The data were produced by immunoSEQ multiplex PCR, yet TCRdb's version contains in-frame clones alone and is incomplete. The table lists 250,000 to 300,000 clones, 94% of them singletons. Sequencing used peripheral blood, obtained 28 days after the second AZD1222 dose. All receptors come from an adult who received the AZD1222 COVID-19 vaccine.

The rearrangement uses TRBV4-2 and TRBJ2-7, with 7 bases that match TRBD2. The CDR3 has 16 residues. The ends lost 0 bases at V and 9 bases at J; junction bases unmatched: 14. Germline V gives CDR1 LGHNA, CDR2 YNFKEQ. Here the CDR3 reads CASSQDTREAASAQYF. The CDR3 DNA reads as TGTGCCAGCAGCCAAGATACCCGGGAGGCCGCGTCCGCGCAGTACTTC.

The CDR3 DNA is TGTGCCAGCAGCCAAGCTTCGAATAACTATGGCTACACCTTC. Protein: CASSQASNNYGYTF. This sequence joins TRBV4-2 and TRBJ1-2; no definite D call. CDR1 is LGHNA, CDR2 YNFKEQ, per germline. V was pared by 1 base and J by 1 base, with 7 bases between. The CDR3 sequence is 14 residues long.

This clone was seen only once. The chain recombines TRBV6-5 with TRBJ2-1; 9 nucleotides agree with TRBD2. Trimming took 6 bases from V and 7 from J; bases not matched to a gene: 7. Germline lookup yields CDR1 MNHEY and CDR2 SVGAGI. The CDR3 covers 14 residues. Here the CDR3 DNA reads TGTGCCAGCAGACCGGGACTAGCCTTTAATGAGCAGTTCTTC. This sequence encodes CASRPGLAFNEQFF.

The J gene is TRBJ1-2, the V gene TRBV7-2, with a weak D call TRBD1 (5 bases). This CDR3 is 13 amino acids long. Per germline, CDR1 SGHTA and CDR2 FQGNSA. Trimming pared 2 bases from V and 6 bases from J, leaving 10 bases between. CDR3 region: CASSLPGGDGYTF. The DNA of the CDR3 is TGTGCCAGCAGCTTACCTGGGGGGGATGGCTACACCTTC.

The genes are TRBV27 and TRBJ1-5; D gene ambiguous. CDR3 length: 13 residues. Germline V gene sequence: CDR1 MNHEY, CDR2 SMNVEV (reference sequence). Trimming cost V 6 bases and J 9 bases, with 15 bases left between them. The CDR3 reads CASRRDSISPQHF. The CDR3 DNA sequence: TGTGCCAGCAGGAGGGATTCAATCTCGCCCCAGCATTTT.

The CDR3 region has the DNA TGTGCCAGCAGCGCGGAACAGGGGAAGGGACAGCCCCAGCATTTT. Translating gives CASSAEQGKGQPQHF. V is TRBV9 and J is TRBJ1-5, with 7 bases identical to TRBD1. The CDR3 runs to 15 residues. Germline V gene lookup returns CDR1 SGDLS and CDR2 YYNGEE. V trimming: 3 bases; J trimming: 7 bases; junction bases outside the gene matches: 10.

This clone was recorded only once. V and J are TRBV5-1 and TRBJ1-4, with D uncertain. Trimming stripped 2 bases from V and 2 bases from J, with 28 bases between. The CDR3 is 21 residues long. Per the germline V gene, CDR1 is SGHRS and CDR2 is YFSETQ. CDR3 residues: CASSFSPMAAYFQSTNEKLFF. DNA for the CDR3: TGCGCCAGCAGCTTCTCCCCGATGGCAGCCTACTTTCAGAGTACTAATGAAAAACTGTTTTTT.

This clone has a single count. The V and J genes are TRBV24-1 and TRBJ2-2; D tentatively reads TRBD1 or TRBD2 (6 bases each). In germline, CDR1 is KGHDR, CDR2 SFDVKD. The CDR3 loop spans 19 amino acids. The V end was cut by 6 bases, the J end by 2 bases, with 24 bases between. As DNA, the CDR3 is TGTGCCACCAGTTGGGGGGCGCATCGTCTTGCGGATAACACCGGGGAGCTGTTTTTT. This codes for CATSWGAHRLADNTGELFF.

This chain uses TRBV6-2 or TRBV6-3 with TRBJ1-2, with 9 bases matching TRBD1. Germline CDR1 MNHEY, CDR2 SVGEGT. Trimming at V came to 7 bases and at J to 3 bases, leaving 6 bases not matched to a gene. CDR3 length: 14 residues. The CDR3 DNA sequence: TGTGCCAGCAACCCAACAGGGGGCTACTATGGCTACACCTTC. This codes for CASNPTGGYYGYTF.

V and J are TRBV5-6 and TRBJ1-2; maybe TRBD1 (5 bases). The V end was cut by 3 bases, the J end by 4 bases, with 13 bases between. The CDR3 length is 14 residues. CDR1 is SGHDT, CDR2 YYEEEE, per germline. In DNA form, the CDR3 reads TGTGCCAGCAGCTCGACGGTGGGGCCCTATGGCTACACCTTC. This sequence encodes CASSSTVGPYGYTF.

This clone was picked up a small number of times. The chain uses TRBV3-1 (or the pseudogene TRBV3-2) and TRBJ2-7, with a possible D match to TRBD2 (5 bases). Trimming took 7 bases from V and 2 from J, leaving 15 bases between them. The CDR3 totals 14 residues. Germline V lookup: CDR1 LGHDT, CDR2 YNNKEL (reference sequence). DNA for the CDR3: TGTGCCAGCAACCACGGGATATCCCCCTACGAGCAGTACTTC. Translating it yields CASNHGISPYEQYF.

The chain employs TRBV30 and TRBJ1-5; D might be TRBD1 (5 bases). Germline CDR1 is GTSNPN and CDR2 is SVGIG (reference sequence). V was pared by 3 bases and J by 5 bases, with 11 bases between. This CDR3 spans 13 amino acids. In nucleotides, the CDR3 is TGTGCCTGGAGCTGGGGGGGGGATCAGCCCCAGCATTTT. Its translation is CAWSWGGDQPQHF.

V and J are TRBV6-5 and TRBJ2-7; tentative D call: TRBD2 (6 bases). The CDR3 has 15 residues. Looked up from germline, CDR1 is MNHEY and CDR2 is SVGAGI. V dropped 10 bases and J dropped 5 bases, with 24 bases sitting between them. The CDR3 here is CATSGVGGVGNEQYF. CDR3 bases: TGTGCCACCTCGGGGGTGGGGGGAGTTGGGAACGAGCAGTACTTC.

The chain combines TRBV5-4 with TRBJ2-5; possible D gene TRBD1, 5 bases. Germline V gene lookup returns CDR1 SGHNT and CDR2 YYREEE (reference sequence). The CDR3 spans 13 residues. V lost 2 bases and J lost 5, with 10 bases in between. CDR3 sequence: CASSLGVGETQYF. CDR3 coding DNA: TGTGCCAGCAGCTTAGGGGTCGGGGAGACCCAGTACTTC. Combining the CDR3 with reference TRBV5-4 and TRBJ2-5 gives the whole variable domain ETGVTQSPTHLIKTRGQQVTLRCSSQSGHNTVSWYQQALGQGPQFIFQYYREEENGRGNFPPRFSGLQFPNYSSELNVNALELDDSALYLCASSLGVGETQYFGPGTRLLVL.

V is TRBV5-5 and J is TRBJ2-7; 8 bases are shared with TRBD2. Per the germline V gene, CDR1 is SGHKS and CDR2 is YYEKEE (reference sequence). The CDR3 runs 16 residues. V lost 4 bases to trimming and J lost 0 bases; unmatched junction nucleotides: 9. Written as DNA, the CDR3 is TGTGCCAGCAGCAGCAAACTAGCGGCCGCCTCCTACGAGCAGTACTTC. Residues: CASSSKLAAASYEQYF.

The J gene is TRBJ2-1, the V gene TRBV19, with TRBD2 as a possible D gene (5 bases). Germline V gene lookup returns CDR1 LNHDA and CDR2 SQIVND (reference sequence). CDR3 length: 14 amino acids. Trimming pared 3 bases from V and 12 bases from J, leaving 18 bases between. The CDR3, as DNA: TGTGCCAGTAGTATCTCTCTAGCAGCCATTCTGCAGTTCTTC. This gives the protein CASSISLAAILQFF.

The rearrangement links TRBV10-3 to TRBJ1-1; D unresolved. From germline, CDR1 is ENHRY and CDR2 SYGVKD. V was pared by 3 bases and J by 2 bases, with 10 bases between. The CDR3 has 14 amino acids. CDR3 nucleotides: TGTGCCATCAGTGACCCAGGAGCCAACACTGAAGCTTTCTTT. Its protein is CAISDPGANTEAFF.

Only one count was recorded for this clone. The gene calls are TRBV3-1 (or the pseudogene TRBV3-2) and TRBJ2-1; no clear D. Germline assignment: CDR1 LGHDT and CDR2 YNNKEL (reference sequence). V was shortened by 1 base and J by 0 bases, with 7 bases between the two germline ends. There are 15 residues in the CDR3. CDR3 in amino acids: CASSQGSSSYNEQFF. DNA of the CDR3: TGTGCCAGCAGCCAAGGATCGAGCTCCTACAATGAGCAGTTCTTC.

For the CDR3, the DNA is TGTGCCAGCAGTGCAGGGAGGAGGTTGAACACTGAAGCTTTCTTT. This codes for CASSAGRRLNTEAFF. The V gene is TRBV2, the J gene TRBJ1-1; perhaps TRBD1 as D (5 bases). V lost 4 bases and J lost 0, with 12 bases in between. There are 15 residues in the CDR3. Germline-derived CDR1 and CDR2 are SNHLY and FYNNEI.

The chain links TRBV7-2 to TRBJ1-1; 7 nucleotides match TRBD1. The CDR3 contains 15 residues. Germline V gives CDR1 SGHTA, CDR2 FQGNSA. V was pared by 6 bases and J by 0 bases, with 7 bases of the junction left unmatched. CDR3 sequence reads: CASRSGGGMNTEAFF. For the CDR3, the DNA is TGTGCCAGCAGGTCAGGGGGAGGAATGAACACTGAAGCTTTCTTT.

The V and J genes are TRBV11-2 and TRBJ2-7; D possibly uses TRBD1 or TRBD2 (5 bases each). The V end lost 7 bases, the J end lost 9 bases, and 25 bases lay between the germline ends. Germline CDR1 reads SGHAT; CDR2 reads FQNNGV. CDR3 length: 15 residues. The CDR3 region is CASTGDPGTGEGQYF. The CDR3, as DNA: TGTGCCAGCACCGGAGACCCCGGGACGGGCGAGGGGCAGTACTTC.

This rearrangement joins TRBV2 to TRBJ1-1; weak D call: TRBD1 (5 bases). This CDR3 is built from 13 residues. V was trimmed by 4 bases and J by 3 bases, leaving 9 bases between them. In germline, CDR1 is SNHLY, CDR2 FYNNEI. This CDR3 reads CASSAEGHTEAFF. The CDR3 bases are TGTGCCAGCAGTGCAGAGGGGCACACTGAAGCTTTCTTT.

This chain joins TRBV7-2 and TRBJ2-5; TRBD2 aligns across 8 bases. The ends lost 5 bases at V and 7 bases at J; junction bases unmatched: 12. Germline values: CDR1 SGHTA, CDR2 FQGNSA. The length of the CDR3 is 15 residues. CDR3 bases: TGTGCCAGCAGCCATAGCGGGACCCCCCGGGGGACCCAGTACTTC. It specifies CASSHSGTPRGTQYF.

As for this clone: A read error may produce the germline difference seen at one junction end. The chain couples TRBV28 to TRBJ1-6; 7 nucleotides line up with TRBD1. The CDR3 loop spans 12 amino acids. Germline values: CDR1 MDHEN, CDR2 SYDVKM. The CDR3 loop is CASSLGTAYSDF. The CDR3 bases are TGTGCCAGCAGTTTAGGGACAGCTTATTCTGACTTT.

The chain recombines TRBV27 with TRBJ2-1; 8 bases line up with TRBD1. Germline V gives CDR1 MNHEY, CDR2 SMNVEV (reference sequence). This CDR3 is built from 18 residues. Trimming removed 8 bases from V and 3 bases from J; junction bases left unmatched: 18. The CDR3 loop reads CASRYIGPGGYIYNEQFF. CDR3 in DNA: TGTGCCAGCCGATATATAGGGCCAGGGGGCTACATCTACAATGAGCAGTTCTTC.

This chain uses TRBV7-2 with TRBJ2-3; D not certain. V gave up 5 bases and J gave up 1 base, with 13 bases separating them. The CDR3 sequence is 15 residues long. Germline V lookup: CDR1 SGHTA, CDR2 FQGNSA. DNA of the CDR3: TGTGCCAGCAGCCCCCAGATGTTAGGCACAGATACGCAGTATTTT. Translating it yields CASSPQMLGTDTQYF.

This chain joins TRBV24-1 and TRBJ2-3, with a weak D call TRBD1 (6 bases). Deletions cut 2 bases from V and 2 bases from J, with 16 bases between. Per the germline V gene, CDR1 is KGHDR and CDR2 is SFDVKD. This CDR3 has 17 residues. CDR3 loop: CATSDWTGHPNTDTQYF. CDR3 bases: TGTGCCACCAGTGATTGGACGGGACATCCAAACACAGATACGCAGTATTTT.

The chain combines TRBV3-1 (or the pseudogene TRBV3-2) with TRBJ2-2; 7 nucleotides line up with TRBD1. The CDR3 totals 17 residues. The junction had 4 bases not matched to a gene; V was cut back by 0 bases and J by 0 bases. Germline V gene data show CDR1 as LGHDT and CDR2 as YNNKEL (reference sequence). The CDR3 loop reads CASSQERTGANTGELFF. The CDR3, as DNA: TGTGCCAGCAGCCAAGAAAGGACAGGAGCGAACACCGGGGAGCTGTTTTTT.